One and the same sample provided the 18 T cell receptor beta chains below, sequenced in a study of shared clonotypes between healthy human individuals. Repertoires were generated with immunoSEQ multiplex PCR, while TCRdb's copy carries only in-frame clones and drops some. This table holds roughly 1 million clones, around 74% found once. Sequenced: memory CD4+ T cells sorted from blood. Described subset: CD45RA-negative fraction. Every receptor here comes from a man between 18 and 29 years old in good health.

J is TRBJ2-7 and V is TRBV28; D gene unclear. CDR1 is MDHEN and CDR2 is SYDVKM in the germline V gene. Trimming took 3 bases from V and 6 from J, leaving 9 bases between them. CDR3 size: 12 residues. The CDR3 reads CASSFGVSEQYF. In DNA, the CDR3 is TGTGCCAGCAGTTTTGGCGTCTCCGAGCAGTACTTC.

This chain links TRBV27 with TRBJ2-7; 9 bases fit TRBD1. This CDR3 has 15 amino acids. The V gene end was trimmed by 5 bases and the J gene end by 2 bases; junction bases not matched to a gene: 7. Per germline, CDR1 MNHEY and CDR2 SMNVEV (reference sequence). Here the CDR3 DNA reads TGTGCCAGCAGTCTCCGGGACAGGGACCCCTACGAGCAGTACTTC. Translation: CASSLRDRDPYEQYF.

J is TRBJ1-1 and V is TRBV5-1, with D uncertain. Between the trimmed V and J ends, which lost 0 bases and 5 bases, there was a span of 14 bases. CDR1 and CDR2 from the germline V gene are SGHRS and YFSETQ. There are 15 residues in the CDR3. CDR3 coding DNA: TGCGCCAGCAGCTTGGGTGGGCAGAAGGCTACTGAAGCTTTCTTT. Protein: CASSLGGQKATEAFF.

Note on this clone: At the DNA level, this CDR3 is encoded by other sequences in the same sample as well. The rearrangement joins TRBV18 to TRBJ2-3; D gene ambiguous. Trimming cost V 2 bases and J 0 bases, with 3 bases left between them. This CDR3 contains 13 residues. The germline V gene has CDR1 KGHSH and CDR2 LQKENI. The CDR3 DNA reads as TGTGCCAGCTCACCAGGGAGCACAGATACGCAGTATTTT. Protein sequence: CASSPGSTDTQYF.

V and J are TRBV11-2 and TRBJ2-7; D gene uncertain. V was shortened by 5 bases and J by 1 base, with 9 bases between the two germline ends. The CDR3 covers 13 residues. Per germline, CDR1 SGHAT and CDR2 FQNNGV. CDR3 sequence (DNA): TGTGCCAGCAGCGCCGACCTGTCCTACGAGCAGTACTTC. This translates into CASSADLSYEQYF. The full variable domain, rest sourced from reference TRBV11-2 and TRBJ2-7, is EAGVAQSPRYKIIEKRQSVAFWCNPISGHATLYWYQQILGQGPKLLIQFQNNGVVDDSQLPKDRFSAERLKGVDSTLKIQPAKLEDSAVYLCASSADLSYEQYFGPGTRLTVT.

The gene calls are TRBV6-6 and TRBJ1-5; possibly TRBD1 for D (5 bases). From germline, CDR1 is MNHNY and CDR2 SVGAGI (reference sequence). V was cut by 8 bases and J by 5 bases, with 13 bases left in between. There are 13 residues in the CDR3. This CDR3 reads CASGWDRDQPQHF. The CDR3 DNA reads TGTGCCAGCGGCTGGGACCGCGATCAGCCCCAGCATTTT.

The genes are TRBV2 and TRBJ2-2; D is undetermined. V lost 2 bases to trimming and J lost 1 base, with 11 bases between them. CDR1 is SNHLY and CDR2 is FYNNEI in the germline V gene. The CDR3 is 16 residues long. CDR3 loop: CASSEPDALNTGELFF. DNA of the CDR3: TGTGCCAGCAGTGAACCGGACGCGTTGAACACCGGGGAGCTGTTTTTT.

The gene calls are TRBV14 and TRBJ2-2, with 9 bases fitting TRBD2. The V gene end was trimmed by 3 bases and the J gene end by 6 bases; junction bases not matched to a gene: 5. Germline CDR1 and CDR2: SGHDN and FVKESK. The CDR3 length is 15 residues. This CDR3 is CASSQAGLASGELFF. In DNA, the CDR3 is TGTGCCAGCAGCCAGGCTGGACTAGCGTCCGGGGAGCTGTTTTTT.

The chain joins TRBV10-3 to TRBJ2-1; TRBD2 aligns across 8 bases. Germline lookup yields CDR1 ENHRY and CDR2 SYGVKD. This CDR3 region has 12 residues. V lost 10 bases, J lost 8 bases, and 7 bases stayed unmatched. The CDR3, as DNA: TGTGCCAGCGCCGGGAGGGCCGATGAGCAGTTCTTC. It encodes CASAGRADEQFF.

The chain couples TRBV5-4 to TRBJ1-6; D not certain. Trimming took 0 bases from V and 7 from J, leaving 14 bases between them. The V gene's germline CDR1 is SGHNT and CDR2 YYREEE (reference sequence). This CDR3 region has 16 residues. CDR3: CASSLGGRVDNSPLHF. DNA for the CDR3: TGTGCCAGCAGCTTGGGCGGTAGGGTCGACAATTCACCCCTCCACTTT.

CDR3 sequence: CASSFPAGSNEQFF. CDR3 in DNA: TGTGCCAGCAGCTTCCCAGCGGGAAGCAATGAGCAGTTCTTC. The chain recombines TRBV5-6 with TRBJ2-1, with 7 bases identical to TRBD2. CDR1 is SGHDT, CDR2 YYEEEE, per germline. The CDR3 sequence is 14 residues long. Trimming removed 2 bases from V and 6 bases from J; junction bases left unmatched: 5.

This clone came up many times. The CDR3, as DNA: TGTGCCAGCAGCTTAGATGACAGGGGAAACTATGGCTACACCTTC. Its translation is CASSLDDRGNYGYTF. The genes are TRBV11-2 and TRBJ1-2; TRBD1 matches 8 bases. The CDR3 contains 15 residues. Germline CDR1 is SGHAT and CDR2 is FQNNGV. Germline trimming cut 0 bases from V and 2 bases from J; bases unmatched to any gene: 2.

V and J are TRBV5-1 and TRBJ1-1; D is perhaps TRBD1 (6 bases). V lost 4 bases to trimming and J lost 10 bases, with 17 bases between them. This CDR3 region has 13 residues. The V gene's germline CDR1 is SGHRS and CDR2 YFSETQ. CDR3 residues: CASSRAGDLVAFF. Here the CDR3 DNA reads TGCGCCAGCAGCCGGGCAGGGGACCTTGTAGCTTTCTTT.

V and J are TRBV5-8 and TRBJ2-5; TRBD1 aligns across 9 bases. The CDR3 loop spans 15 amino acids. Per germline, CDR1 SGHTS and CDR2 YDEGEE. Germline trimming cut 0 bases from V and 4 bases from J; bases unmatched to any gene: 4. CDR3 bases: TGTGCCAGCAGCTTGGGGACAGGGGACAGAGAGACCCAGTACTTC. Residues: CASSLGTGDRETQYF. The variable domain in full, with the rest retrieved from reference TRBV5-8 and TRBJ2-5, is EAGVTQSPTHLIKTRGQQATLRCSPISGHTSVYWYQQALGLGLQFLLWYDEGEERNRGNFPPRFSGRQFPNYSSELNVNALELEDSALYLCASSLGTGDRETQYFGPGTRLLVL.

CDR3 DNA: TGCAGCGTTGCCGAAACGGACAGCTACTATGGCTACACCTTC. This encodes CSVAETDSYYGYTF. This chain links TRBV29-1 with TRBJ1-2, with D possibly matching TRBD1 (6 bases). V lost 4 bases to trimming and J lost 3 bases, with 15 bases between them. The CDR3 runs to 14 residues. Germline loops: CDR1 SQVTM, CDR2 ANQGSEA.

The CDR3 nucleotides are TGTGCCAGTAACCGGGACAGGGTATTTTACGAGCAGTACTTC. Its protein product is CASNRDRVFYEQYF. The chain carries TRBV28 and TRBJ2-7; 9 bases are shared with TRBD1. This CDR3 contains 14 residues. V lost 9 bases and J lost 4; bases outside the gene matches: 10. The V gene's germline CDR1 is MDHEN and CDR2 SYDVKM. Full variable domain (outside the CDR3, taken from reference TRBV28 and TRBJ2-7): DVKVTQSSRYLVKRTGEKVFLECVQDMDHENMFWYRQDPGLGLRLIYFSYDVKMKEKGDIPEGYSVSREKKERFSLILESASTNQTSMYLCASNRDRVFYEQYFGPGTRLTVT.

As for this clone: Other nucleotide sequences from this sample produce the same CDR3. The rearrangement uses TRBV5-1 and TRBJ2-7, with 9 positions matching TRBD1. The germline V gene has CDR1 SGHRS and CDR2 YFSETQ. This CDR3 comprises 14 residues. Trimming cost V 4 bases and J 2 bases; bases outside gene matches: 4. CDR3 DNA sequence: TGCGCCAGCAGCCCCGGGACAGGGACCTACGAGCAGTACTTC. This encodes CASSPGTGTYEQYF.

The CDR3 here is CASGLGTGGGQYF. The DNA for the CDR3 is TGTGCTAGTGGTCTCGGGACAGGGGGCGGGCAGTACTTC. The chain recombines TRBV12-5 with TRBJ2-7; TRBD1 matches 12 bases. Germline loops: CDR1 LGHNT, CDR2 FRNRAP. Unmatched junction bases numbered 5, after V lost 5 bases and J lost 9 bases. The CDR3 is 13 residues long. Filled out from reference TRBV12-5 and TRBJ2-7, the complete variable domain reads DARVTQTPRHKVTEMGQEVTMRCQPILGHNTVFWYRQTMMQGLELLAYFRNRAPLDDSGMPKDRFSAEMPDATLATLKIQPSEPRDSAVYFCASGLGTGGGQYFGPGTRLTVT.